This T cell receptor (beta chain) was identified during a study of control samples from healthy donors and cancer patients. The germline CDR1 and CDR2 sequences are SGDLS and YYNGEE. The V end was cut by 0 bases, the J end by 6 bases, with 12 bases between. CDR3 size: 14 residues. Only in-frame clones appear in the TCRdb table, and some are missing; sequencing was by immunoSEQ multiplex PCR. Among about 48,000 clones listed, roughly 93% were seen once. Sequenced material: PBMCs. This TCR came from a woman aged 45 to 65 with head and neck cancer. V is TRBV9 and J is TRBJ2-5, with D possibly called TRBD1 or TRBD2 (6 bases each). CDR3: CASSVGGDTKTQYF. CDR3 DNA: TGTGCCAGCAGCGTAGGGGGGGACACTAAGACCCAGTACTTC.